These 30 T cell receptor beta chains share one sample of origin, sequenced in a study of cytomegalovirus exposure and HLA in healthy donors. In the PCR, 60 Vbeta and 13 Jbeta primers were used. Clones were read by immunoSEQ multiplex PCR, and TCRdb kept only the in-frame ones, dropping some. The repertoire holds roughly 180,000 clones, with about 77% as singletons. Sequencing was carried out using PBMCs. These receptors came from a man aged 30-40 years in good health and CMV-seronegative.

The CDR3 is CASSVPSVQGSPEAFF. The CDR3 DNA is TGTGCCAGCAGCGTGCCGTCCGTTCAGGGGAGCCCTGAAGCTTTCTTT. V usage is TRBV5-4 and J usage is TRBJ1-1; weak D call: TRBD1 (6 bases). CDR3 length: 16 amino acids. Per the germline V gene, CDR1 is SGHNT and CDR2 is YYREEE (reference sequence). Trimming took off 4 bases at V and 6 bases at J, with 22 bases between the two ends.

The J gene is TRBJ2-7, the V gene TRBV6-5; 8 bases agree with TRBD1. With 5 bases clipped from V and 4 bases from J, the junction kept 10 bases outside the gene matches. The CDR3 contains 15 residues. In germline, CDR1 is MNHEY, CDR2 SVGAGI. The CDR3 DNA sequence: TGTGCCAGCAGTCTATACAGGGGGTATCAGTACGAGCAGTACTTC. Amino acid sequence: CASSLYRGYQYEQYF.

This clone appeared a single time. V and J are TRBV29-1 and TRBJ1-4; D ambiguous. The V gene lost 4 bases and the J gene lost 2 bases, with 14 bases spanning the gap. This CDR3 comprises 15 residues. The germline V gene encodes CDR1 SQVTM and CDR2 ANQGSEA. CDR3 in DNA: TGCAGCGTTGGTCTAGACCGCATGACTAATGAAAAACTGTTTTTT. This translates into CSVGLDRMTNEKLFF. Combining the CDR3 with reference TRBV29-1 and TRBJ1-4 gives the whole variable domain SAVISQKPSRDICQRGTSLTIQCQVDSQVTMMFWYRQQPGQSLTLIATANQGSEATYESGFVIDKFPISRPNLTFSTLTVSNMSPEDSSIYLCSVGLDRMTNEKLFFGSGTQLSVL.

This clone was seen once. V gene TRBV7-9 combines with J gene TRBJ2-1, with D possibly matching TRBD1 (5 bases). The ends were cut back, 5 bases at V and 3 bases at J, with 8 bases in the middle. Germline CDR1 and CDR2: SEHNR and FQNEAQ (reference sequence). CDR3 length equals 13 residues. The CDR3 here is CASSHTGYNEQFF. CDR3 coding DNA: TGTGCCAGCAGCCACACAGGCTACAATGAGCAGTTCTTC.

The chain recombines TRBV7-2 with TRBJ1-5, with TRBD1 as a possible D gene (5 bases). CDR1 and CDR2 (germline): SGHTA, FQGNSA. The CDR3 has 15 amino acids. V was trimmed by 1 base and J by 2 bases, leaving 9 bases between them. The CDR3 region has the DNA TGTGCCAGCAGCTTAGGGGGCCTGGGCAATCAGCCCCAGCATTTT. Encoded protein: CASSLGGLGNQPQHF.

V gene TRBV18 combines with J gene TRBJ2-6; 11 bases agree with TRBD2. The CDR3 consists of 19 residues. Unmatched junction bases numbered 7, after V lost 3 bases and J lost 0 bases. Germline V CDR1 and CDR2: KGHSH, LQKENI. CDR3 DNA: TGTGCCAGCTCACCTCCGGGACTAGCGGTAGGCTCTGGGGCCAACGTCCTGACTTTC. Translating it yields CASSPPGLAVGSGANVLTF.

This clone was recorded only once. Other DNA sequences within the sample encode an identical CDR3. The rearrangement links TRBV7-9 to TRBJ1-1; 10 positions agree with TRBD1. V lost 1 base and J lost 10; bases outside the gene matches: 6. In germline, CDR1 is SEHNR, CDR2 FQNEAQ (reference sequence). The CDR3 loop spans 14 amino acids. The chain's CDR3 is CASSLGQGAGGAFF. Here the CDR3 DNA reads TGTGCCAGCAGCTTAGGACAGGGGGCGGGTGGAGCTTTCTTT.

This rearrangement joins TRBV7-9 to TRBJ2-3; 9 nucleotides agree with TRBD2. The V gene end was trimmed by 4 bases and the J gene end by 0 bases; junction bases not matched to a gene: 8. The CDR3 is 17 amino acids. In germline, CDR1 is SEHNR, CDR2 FQNEAQ (reference sequence). The CDR3 DNA reads TGTGCCAGCAGCTCGCGCTGGACTAGCGAAAGCACAGATACGCAGTATTTT. Protein sequence: CASSSRWTSESTDTQYF.

The J gene is TRBJ2-1, the V gene TRBV28; 7 nucleotides align to TRBD2. V gave up 10 bases and J gave up 10 bases; unmatched junction bases: 13. Germline V gives CDR1 MDHEN, CDR2 SYDVKM. The CDR3 is 13 residues long. CDR3 region: CATGEGNSAEQFF. Written as DNA, the CDR3 is TGTGCCACCGGGGAGGGGAATTCGGCCGAGCAGTTCTTC.

This chain links TRBV9 with TRBJ1-5; 10 nucleotides align to TRBD1. The CDR3 consists of 17 residues. The trim removed 0 bases at V and 7 bases at J, leaving 10 bases unmatched. From germline, CDR1 is SGDLS and CDR2 YYNGEE. For the CDR3, the DNA is TGTGCCAGCAGCGTAGATAGTTGGGACAGGGGTAACCAGCCCCAGCATTTT. As protein: CASSVDSWDRGNQPQHF.

The chain combines TRBV15 with TRBJ1-1, with a possible D match to TRBD1 (6 bases). The CDR3 covers 17 residues. V was cut by 1 base and J by 7 bases, with 22 bases left in between. Germline values: CDR1 LNHNV, CDR2 YYDKDF (reference sequence). CDR3 protein: CATSRAYDRDTRYEAFF. CDR3 DNA: TGTGCCACCAGCAGAGCGTACGACCGGGACACAAGATATGAAGCTTTCTTT.

The chain joins TRBV7-9 to TRBJ2-1; maybe TRBD2 (6 bases). Deletions cut 7 bases from V and 2 bases from J, with 15 bases between. The CDR3 consists of 15 residues. Germline CDR1 SEHNR, CDR2 FQNEAQ (reference sequence). The CDR3 nucleotides read TGTGCCAGCACCCCGGGACTCTCACCCTACAATGAGCAGTTCTTC. It is translated as CASTPGLSPYNEQFF.

This chain links TRBV28 with TRBJ1-4, with a weak D call TRBD1 (6 bases). Germline V gene sequence: CDR1 MDHEN, CDR2 SYDVKM. This CDR3 comprises 16 residues. V lost 5 bases and J lost 3, with 16 bases in between. The CDR3 loop is CASSKQGAWANEKLFF. In DNA form, the CDR3 reads TGTGCCAGCAGTAAACAGGGCGCATGGGCTAATGAAAAACTGTTTTTT.

This clone has just a few counts. The chain joins TRBV6-1 to TRBJ1-5, with TRBD1 matching 7 bases. Trimming removed 1 base from V and 5 bases from J; junction bases left unmatched: 17. Germline V lookup: CDR1 MNHNS, CDR2 SASEGT. CDR3 length: 19 amino acids. This CDR3 is CASSEVRGRFGQHDQPQHF. The CDR3, as DNA: TGTGCCAGCAGTGAAGTTAGGGGGCGGTTTGGGCAACATGATCAGCCCCAGCATTTT.

This rearrangement joins TRBV28 to TRBJ2-7, with TRBD2 identical over 10 bases. J lost 3 bases, V lost 5 bases, and 13 bases had no gene match. Germline V gives CDR1 MDHEN, CDR2 SYDVKM. CDR3 length: 17 amino acids. CDR3 protein: CASSPWVVLAGDYEQYF. The CDR3, as DNA: TGTGCCAGCAGTCCCTGGGTGGTTCTAGCGGGGGACTACGAGCAGTACTTC.

V and J are TRBV9 and TRBJ1-4; D not certain. The CDR3 is made up of 14 amino acids. V lost 0 bases, J lost 10 bases, and 13 bases lay in between. Germline V CDR1 and CDR2: SGDLS, YYNGEE. The CDR3 protein is CASSVDTGGAKLFF. The CDR3 DNA reads TGTGCCAGCAGCGTAGATACCGGAGGTGCAAAACTGTTTTTT.

The V call is TRBV28, the J call TRBJ2-3, with 7 bases aligning to TRBD1. CDR3 length equals 16 residues. Looked up from germline, CDR1 is MDHEN and CDR2 is SYDVKM. With 6 bases clipped from V and 0 bases from J, the junction kept 9 bases outside the gene matches. CDR3 amino acids: CASSYPTGESTDTQYF. The CDR3 bases are TGTGCCAGCAGCTACCCTACAGGGGAAAGCACAGATACGCAGTATTTT.

The chain employs TRBV13 and TRBJ2-1; D might be TRBD2 (6 bases). The CDR3 has 14 amino acids. Germline CDR1 reads PRHDT; CDR2 reads FYEKMQ (reference sequence). Trimming removed 4 bases at V and 8 bases at J, with 15 bases between. The CDR3 DNA reads as TGTGCCAGCAGCTCGTGGGGTAGCGGAGATGAGCAGTTCTTC. This codes for CASSSWGSGDEQFF.

The chain combines TRBV9 with TRBJ2-3, with 8 bases that match TRBD2. V trimming: 2 bases; J trimming: 2 bases; junction bases outside the gene matches: 4. Germline CDR1 and CDR2: SGDLS and YYNGEE. The CDR3 consists of 15 residues. CDR3 nucleotides: TGTGCCAGCAGCGTGAGCGGGAGTTACACAGATACGCAGTATTTT. Its translation is CASSVSGSYTDTQYF.

The chain links TRBV10-1 to TRBJ2-3; TRBD2 aligns across 14 bases. V shed 6 bases and J 9 bases; nucleotides not matched to a gene: 8. Germline V lookup: CDR1 WNHNN, CDR2 SYGVQD (reference sequence). CDR3 size: 15 residues. This chain's CDR3 is CASSVGTSGGLTQYF. In DNA, the CDR3 is TGCGCCAGCAGCGTTGGGACTAGCGGGGGTTTGACGCAGTATTTT.

The rearrangement joins TRBV11-2 to TRBJ2-1; possibly TRBD2 for D (6 bases). The CDR3 spans 16 residues. Per the germline V gene, CDR1 is SGHAT and CDR2 is FQNNGV. The V gene lost 7 bases and the J gene lost 1 base, with 17 bases spanning the gap. Here the CDR3 DNA reads TGTGCCAGCACCCCTCGGGGGTGGGTTTCCTACAATGAGCAGTTCTTC. Translated, it gives CASTPRGWVSYNEQFF.

This clone has just a few counts. This chain uses TRBV28 with TRBJ1-2; 7 nucleotides line up with TRBD1. From germline, CDR1 is MDHEN and CDR2 SYDVKM. The CDR3 runs to 12 residues. The ends lost 6 bases at V and 8 bases at J; junction bases unmatched: 6. The CDR3 coding sequence is TGTGCCAGCAGGACTCCAGGGGGAGGCTACACCTTC. Its protein product is CASRTPGGGYTF.

This clone showed up just once. This chain links TRBV28 with TRBJ1-4; D uncertain. Germline V gene data show CDR1 as MDHEN and CDR2 as SYDVKM. The CDR3 has 16 amino acids. Trimming took off 4 bases at V and 6 bases at J, with 18 bases between the two ends. This chain's CDR3 is CASSSPIGVADEKLFF. The CDR3 nucleotides read TGTGCCAGCAGTTCCCCGATCGGGGTTGCCGATGAAAAACTGTTTTTT. Combining the CDR3 with reference TRBV28 and TRBJ1-4 gives the whole variable domain DVKVTQSSRYLVKRTGEKVFLECVQDMDHENMFWYRQDPGLGLRLIYFSYDVKMKEKGDIPEGYSVSREKKERFSLILESASTNQTSMYLCASSSPIGVADEKLFFGSGTQLSVL.

J is TRBJ2-2 and V is TRBV30, with D tentatively TRBD1 (6 bases). V lost 4 bases to trimming and J lost 10 bases, with 16 bases between them. Germline CDR1 reads GTSNPN; CDR2 reads SVGIG (reference sequence). CDR3 length: 13 residues. The CDR3 DNA is TGTGCCTGGACGAGGGGGAAGTTTGAGGAGCTGTTTTTT. Translating it yields CAWTRGKFEELFF. Together with reference TRBV30 and TRBJ2-2, the CDR3 gives the full variable domain: SQTIHQWPATLVQPVGSPLSLECTVEGTSNPNLYWYRQAAGRGLQLLFYSVGIGQISSEVPQNLSASRPQDRQFILSSKKLLLSDSGFYLCAWTRGKFEELFFGEGSRLTVL.

This sequence joins TRBV30 and TRBJ2-3, with a possible D match to TRBD2 (6 bases). Germline CDR1 and CDR2: GTSNPN and SVGIG (reference sequence). Deletions cut 4 bases from V and 7 bases from J, with 21 bases between. The length of the CDR3 is 15 residues. CDR3: CAWTGRGTPLNTQYF. For the CDR3, the DNA is TGTGCCTGGACCGGACGCGGGACTCCCCTAAATACGCAGTATTTT.

The chain employs TRBV7-2 and TRBJ1-1; no firm D call. CDR1 SGHTA and CDR2 FQGNSA come from the germline V gene. Trimming left V 5 bases short and J 11 bases short, with 12 bases between. The CDR3 runs to 11 residues. The CDR3: CASSQGGGAFF. CDR3 in DNA: TGTGCCAGCAGCCAAGGAGGTGGTGCTTTCTTT.

The rearrangement joins TRBV18 to TRBJ2-7; weak D call: TRBD1 (5 bases). Germline V gene data show CDR1 as KGHSH and CDR2 as LQKENI. Trimming removed 3 bases from V and 7 bases from J, with 16 bases in between. The CDR3 covers 14 residues. The CDR3 DNA reads as TGTGCCAGCTCACCGGGGCAGGGTCCACGGGAGCAGTACTTC. The encoded protein is CASSPGQGPREQYF.

This clone was observed a single time. The chain links TRBV6-1 to TRBJ2-1, with D tentatively TRBD1 (5 bases). This CDR3 is 17 amino acids long. CDR1 and CDR2 from the germline V gene are MNHNS and SASEGT. The germline V and J ends were trimmed by 2 bases and 1 base, with 15 bases remaining between them. CDR3 protein: CASSERTGTPSYNEQFF. The DNA for the CDR3 is TGTGCCAGCAGTGAACGAACAGGAACCCCGTCCTACAATGAGCAGTTCTTC.

This chain connects TRBV19 to TRBJ2-3; TRBD1 aligns across 10 bases. Per the germline V gene, CDR1 is LNHDA and CDR2 is SQIVND (reference sequence). This CDR3 spans 16 amino acids. The V gene end was trimmed by 5 bases and the J gene end by 1 base; junction bases not matched to a gene: 6. CDR3 in DNA: TGTGCCAGTAGTCTAGGGACAGGGGCGGGCACAGATACGCAGTATTTT. Translating gives CASSLGTGAGTDTQYF. The full variable domain, its missing parts supplied by reference TRBV19 and TRBJ2-3, is DGGITQSPKYLFRKEGQNVTLSCEQNLNHDAMYWYRQDPGQGLRLIYYSQIVNDFQKGDIAEGYSVSREKKESFPLTVTSAQKNPTAFYLCASSLGTGAGTDTQYFGPGTRLTVL.

This sequence joins TRBV5-1 and TRBJ2-7; TRBD1 might be the D (5 bases). Trimming took 6 bases from V and 6 from J, leaving 16 bases between them. The germline V gene has CDR1 SGHRS and CDR2 YFSETQ. CDR3 length equals 13 residues. CDR3 sequence (DNA): TGCGCCAGCAAGCCCCCAGGGTTGTCCGAGCAGTACTTC. Amino acid sequence: CASKPPGLSEQYF.